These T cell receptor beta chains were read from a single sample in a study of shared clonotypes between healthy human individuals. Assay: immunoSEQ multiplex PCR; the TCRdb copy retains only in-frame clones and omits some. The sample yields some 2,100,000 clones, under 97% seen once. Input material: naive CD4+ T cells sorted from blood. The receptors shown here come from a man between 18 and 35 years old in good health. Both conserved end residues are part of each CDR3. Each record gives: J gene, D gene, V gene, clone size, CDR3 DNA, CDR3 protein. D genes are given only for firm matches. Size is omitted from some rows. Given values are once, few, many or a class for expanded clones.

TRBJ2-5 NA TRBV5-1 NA TGCGCCAGCAGCTTGGTTAGCGATACTCTCCAAGAGACCCAGTACTTC CASSLVSDTLQETQYF
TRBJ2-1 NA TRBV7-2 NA TGTGCCAGCAGCCCTCCCTCCAATGAGCAGTTCTTC CASSPPSNEQFF
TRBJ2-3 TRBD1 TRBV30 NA TGTGCCTGGAGTCGAAACAGGGGACCCACAGATACGCAGTATTTT CAWSRNRGPTDTQYF
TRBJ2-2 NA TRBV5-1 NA TGCGCCAGCAGCTCCGGGACACCAAACACCGGGGAGCTGTTTTTT CASSSGTPNTGELFF
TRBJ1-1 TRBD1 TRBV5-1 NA TGCGCCAGCCGTGACAGGGTGGGGGCCACTGAAGCTTTCTTT CASRDRVGATEAFF
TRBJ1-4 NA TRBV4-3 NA TGCGCCAGCAGCCCCTCCCGTAATGAAAAACTGTTTTTT CASSPSRNEKLFF
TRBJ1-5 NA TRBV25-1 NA TGTGCCAGCAGTGATTACGGGTCCCAGCCCCAGCATTTT CASSDYGSQPQHF
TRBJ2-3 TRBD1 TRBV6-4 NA TGTGCCAGCAGTCAGTCAGGGGGCGTCTCAAATACGCAGTATTTT CASSQSGGVSNTQYF
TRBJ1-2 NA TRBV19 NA TGTGCCAGTAGTATGAGTGTTGTGGGGTATGGCTACACCTTC CASSMSVVGYGYTF
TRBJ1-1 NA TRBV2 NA TGTGCCAGTGTTGTGAGTCCTGGAATGAACACTGAAGCTTTCTTT CASVVSPGMNTEAFF
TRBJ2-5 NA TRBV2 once TGTGCCAGCAGGACGGACTCTCCAGAGACCCAGTACTTC CASRTDSPETQYF
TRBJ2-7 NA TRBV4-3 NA TGCGCCAGCAGCCGAGAACTAGGGGGATTAGGCTACGAGCAGTACTTC CASSRELGGLGYEQYF
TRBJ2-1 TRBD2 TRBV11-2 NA TGTGCCAGCAGTCCCAATGCGGGAGGGCCGATCGATGAGCAGTTCTTC CASSPNAGGPIDEQFF
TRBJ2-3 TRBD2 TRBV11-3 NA TGTGCCAGCAGCTTAGGCGGGAGGGACACAGATACGCAGTATTTT CASSLGGRDTDTQYF
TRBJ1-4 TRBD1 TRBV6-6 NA TGTGCCAGCAGTTACGGGACAGGGTCAACTAATGAAAAACTGTTTTTT CASSYGTGSTNEKLFF
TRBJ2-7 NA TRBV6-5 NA TGTGCCAGCAGTCCATCTGGCTCCATCGAGCAGTACTTC CASSPSGSIEQYF
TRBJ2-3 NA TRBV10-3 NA TGTGCCATCAGTGAAACCCGGGGGTTAGTAGATACGCAGTATTTT CAISETRGLVDTQYF
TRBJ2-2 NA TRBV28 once TGTGCCAGCAGCCGGGGCACCGGGGAGCTGTTTTTT CASSRGTGELFF
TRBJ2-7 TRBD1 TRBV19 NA TGTGCCAGTAGCCCGGGACAGGGCGGCCCCTCCTACGAGCAGTACTTC CASSPGQGGPSYEQYF
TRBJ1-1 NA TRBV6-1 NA TGTGCCAGCAACCGCGAGGGGGGAGCTTTCTTT CASNREGGAFF
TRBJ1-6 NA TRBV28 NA TGTGCCAGCAGTCCCGGTGGGCAGGTCCGATCACCCCTCCACTTT CASSPGGQVRSPLHF
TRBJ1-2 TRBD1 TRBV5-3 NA TGTGCCAGAAGCTCCCCGGAAAAACCGGCCCGCGACAGGGCTAACTATGGCTACACCTTC CARSSPEKPARDRANYGYTF
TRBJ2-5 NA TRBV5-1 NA TGCGCCAGCAGCCTAAGCTCTCGGGAGACCCAGTACTTC CASSLSSRETQYF
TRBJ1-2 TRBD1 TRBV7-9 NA TGTGCCAGCAGTTTGGGGCCGGGACAGAGCTATGGCTACACCTTC CASSLGPGQSYGYTF
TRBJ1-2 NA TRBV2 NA TGTGCCAGCAGTGAAGCGTACATGGGCAGCGGCTACACCTTC CASSEAYMGSGYTF
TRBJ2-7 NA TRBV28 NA TGTGCCAGCACCTCGGGGGCGAACTACGAGCAGTACTTC CASTSGANYEQYF
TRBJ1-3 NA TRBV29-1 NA TGCAGCGTTGAAGGCAGGGGTCACGCTGGAAACACCATATATTTT CSVEGRGHAGNTIYF
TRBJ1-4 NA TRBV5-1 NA TGCGCCAGCAGCTTGGTAGGAACCAATGAAAAACTGTTTTTT CASSLVGTNEKLFF
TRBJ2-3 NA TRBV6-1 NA TGTGCCAGCAGTGAGCCGGGCCAGAGCACAGATACGCAGTATTTT CASSEPGQSTDTQYF
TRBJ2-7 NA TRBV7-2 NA TGTGCCAGCAGCTTAGCGGGCGACACTTACGAGCAGTACTTC CASSLAGDTYEQYF
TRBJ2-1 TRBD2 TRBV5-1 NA TGCGCCAGCAGCCACCCCTCTAGCGGGAGTTTGAGTGAGCAGTTCTTC CASSHPSSGSLSEQFF
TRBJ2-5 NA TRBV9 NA TGTGCCAGCAGCGTAGCCGCGGGGCGGGAGACCCAGTACTTC CASSVAAGRETQYF
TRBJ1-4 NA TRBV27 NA TGTGCCAGCAGTTTATGGGGAGCAACTAATGAAAAACTGTTTTTT CASSLWGATNEKLFF
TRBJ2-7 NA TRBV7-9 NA TGTGCCAGCAGCTTAGGGCCGGCTACATCCTACGAGCAGTACTTC CASSLGPATSYEQYF
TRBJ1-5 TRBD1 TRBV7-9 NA TGTGCCAGCAGCTTAGGGGGGACAGCCAATCAGCCCCAGCATTTT CASSLGGTANQPQHF
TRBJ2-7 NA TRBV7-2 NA TGTGCCAGCAGCTTACTTCCCGGACACCCTTACGAGCAGTACTTC CASSLLPGHPYEQYF
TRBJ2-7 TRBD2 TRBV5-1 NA TGCGCCAGCAGCTTGGTTAGCGGGCTCGCGTACGAGCAGTACTTC CASSLVSGLAYEQYF
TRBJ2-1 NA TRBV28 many TGTGCCAGCAGTTTTAGTGGGGGCGAGCAGTTCTTC CASSFSGGEQFF
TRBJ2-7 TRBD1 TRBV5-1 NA TGCGCCAGCAGCTTGGGGGGGACAGGGTCCAGAAACGAGCAGTACTTC CASSLGGTGSRNEQYF
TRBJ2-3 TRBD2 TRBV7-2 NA TGTGCCAGCAGCTCCGCCCCAGGCGGGAGGGCAGATACGCAGTATTTT CASSSAPGGRADTQYF
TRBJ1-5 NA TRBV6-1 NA TGTGCCAGCACCTGGACACCCAGCAATCAGCCCCAGCATTTT CASTWTPSNQPQHF
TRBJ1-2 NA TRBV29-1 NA TGCAGCGTTGAACGCCGGAACTATGGCTACACCTTC CSVERRNYGYTF
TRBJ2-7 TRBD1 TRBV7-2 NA TGTGCCAGCAGCACCGGGACAGGAAGCTACGAGCAGTACTTC CASSTGTGSYEQYF
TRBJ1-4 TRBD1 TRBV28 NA TGTGCCAGCTTTCCTCCTGTACTTTCAGGGGGATGGGATGAAAAACTGTTTTTT CASFPPVLSGGWDEKLFF
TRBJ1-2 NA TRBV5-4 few TGTGCCAGCAGCCCCGAGGGACCTGGCTACACCTTC CASSPEGPGYTF
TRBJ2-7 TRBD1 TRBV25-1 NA TGTGCCAGTAGGGACAGGGGCTCTAACGAGCAGTACTTC CASRDRGSNEQYF
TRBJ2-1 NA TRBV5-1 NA TGCGCCAGCAGCTTGGGACTTGAAAATGAGCAGTTCTTC CASSLGLENEQFF
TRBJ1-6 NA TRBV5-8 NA TGTGCCAGCAGCCTTAATTCACCCCTCCACTTT CASSLNSPLHF
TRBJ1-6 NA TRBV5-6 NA TGTGCCAGCAGCAGGGGACAAATTAATTCACCCCTCCACTTT CASSRGQINSPLHF
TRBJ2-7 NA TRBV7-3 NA TGTGCCAGCAGCTTAATTTCACTTTCCTACGAGCAGTACTTC CASSLISLSYEQYF